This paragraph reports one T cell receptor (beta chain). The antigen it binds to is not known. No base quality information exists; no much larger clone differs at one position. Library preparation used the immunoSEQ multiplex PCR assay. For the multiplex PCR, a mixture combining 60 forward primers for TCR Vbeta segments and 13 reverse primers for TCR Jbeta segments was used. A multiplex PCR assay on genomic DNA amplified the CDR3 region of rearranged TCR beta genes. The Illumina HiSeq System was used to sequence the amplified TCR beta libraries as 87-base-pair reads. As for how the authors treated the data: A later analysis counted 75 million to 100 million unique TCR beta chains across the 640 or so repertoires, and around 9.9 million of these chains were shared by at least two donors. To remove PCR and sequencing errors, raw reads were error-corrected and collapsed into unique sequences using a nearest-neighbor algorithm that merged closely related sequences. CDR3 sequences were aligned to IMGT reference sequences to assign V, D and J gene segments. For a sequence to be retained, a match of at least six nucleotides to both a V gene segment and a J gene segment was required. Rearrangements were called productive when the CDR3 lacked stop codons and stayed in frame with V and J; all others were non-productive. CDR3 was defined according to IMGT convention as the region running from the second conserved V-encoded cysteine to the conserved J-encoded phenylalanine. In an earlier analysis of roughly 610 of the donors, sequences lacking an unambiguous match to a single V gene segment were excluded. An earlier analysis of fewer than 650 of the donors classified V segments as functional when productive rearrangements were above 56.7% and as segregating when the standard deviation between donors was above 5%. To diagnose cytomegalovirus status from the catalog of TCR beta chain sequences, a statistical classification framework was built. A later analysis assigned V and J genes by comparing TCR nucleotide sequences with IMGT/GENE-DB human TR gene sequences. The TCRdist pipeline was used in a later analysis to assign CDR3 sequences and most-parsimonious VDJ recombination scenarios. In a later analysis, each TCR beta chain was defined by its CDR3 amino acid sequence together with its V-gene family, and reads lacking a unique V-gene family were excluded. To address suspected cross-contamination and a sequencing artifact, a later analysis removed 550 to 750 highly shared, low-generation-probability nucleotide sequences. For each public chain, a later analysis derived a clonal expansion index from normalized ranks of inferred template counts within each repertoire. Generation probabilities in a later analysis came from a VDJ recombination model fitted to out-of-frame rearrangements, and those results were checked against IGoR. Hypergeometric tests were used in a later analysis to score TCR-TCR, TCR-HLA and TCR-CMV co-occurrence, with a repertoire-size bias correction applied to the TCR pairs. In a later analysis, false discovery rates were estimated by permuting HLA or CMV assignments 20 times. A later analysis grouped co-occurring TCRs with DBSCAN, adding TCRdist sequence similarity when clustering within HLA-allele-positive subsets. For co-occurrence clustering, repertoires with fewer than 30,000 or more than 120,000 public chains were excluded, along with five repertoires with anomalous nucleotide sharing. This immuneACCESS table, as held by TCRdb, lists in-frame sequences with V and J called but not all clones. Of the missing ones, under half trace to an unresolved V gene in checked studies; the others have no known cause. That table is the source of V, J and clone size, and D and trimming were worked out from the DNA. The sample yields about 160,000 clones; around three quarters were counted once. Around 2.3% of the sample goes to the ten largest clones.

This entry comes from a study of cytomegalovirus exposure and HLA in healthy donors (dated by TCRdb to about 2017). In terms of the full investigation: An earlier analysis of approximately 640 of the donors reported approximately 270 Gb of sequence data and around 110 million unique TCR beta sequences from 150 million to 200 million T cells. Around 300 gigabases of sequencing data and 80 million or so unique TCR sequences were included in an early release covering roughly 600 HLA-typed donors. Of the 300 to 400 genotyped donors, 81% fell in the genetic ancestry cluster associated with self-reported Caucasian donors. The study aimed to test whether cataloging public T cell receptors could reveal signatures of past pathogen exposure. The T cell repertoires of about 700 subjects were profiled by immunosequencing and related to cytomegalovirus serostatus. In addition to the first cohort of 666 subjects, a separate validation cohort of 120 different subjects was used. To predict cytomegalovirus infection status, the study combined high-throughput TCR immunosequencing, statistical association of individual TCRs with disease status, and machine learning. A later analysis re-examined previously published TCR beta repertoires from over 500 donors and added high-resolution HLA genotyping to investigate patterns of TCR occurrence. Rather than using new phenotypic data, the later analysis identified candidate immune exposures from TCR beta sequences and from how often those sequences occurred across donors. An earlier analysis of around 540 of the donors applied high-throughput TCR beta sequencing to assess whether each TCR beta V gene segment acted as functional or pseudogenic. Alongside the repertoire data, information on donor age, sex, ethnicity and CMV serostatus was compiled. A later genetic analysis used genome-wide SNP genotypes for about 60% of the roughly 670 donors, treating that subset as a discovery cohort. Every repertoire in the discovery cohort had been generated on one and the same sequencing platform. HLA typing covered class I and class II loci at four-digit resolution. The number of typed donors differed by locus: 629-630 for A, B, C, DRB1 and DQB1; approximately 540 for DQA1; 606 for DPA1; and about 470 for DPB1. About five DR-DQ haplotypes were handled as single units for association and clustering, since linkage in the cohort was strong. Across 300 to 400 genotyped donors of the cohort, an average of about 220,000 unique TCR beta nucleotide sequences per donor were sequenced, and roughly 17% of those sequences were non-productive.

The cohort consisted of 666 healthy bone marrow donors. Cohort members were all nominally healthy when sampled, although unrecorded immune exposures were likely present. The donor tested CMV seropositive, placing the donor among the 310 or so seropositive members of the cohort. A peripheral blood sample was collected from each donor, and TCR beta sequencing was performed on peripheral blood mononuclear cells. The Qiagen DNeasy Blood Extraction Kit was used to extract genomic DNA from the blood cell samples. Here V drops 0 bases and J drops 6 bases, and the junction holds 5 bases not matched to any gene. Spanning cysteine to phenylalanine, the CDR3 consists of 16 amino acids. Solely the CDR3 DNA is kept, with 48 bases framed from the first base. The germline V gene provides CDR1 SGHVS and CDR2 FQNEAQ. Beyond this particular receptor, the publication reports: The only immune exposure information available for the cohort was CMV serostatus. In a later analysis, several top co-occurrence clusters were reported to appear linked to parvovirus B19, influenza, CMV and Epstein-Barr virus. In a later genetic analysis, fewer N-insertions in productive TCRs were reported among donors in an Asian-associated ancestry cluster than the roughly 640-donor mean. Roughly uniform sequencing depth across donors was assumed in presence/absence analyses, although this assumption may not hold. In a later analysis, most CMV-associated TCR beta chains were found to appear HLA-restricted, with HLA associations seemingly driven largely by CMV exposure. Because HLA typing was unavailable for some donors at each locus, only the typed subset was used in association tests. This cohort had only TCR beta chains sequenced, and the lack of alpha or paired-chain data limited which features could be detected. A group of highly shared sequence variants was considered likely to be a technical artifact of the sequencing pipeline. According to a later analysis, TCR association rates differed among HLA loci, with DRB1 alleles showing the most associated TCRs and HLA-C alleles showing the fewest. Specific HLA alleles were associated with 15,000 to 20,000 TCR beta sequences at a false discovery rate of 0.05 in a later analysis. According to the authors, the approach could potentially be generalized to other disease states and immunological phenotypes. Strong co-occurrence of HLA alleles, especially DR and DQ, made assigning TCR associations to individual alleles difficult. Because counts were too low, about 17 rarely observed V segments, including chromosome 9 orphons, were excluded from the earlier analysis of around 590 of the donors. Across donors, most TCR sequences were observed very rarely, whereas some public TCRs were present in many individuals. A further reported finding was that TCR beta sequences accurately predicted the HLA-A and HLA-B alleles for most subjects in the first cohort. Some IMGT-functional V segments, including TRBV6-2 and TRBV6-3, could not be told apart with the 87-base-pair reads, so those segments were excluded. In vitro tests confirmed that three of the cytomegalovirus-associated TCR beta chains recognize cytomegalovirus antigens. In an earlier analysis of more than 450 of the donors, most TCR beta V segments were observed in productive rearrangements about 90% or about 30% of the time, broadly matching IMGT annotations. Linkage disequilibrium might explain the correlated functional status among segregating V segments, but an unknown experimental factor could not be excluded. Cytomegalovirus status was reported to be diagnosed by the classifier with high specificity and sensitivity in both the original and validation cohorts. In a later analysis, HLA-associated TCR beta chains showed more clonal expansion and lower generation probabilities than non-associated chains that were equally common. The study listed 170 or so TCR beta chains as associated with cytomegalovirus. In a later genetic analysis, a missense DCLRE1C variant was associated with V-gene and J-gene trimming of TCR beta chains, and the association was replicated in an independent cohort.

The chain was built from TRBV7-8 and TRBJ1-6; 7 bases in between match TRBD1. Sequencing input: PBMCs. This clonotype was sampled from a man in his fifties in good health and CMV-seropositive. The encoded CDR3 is CASSLAPDRANSPLHF. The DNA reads TGTGCCAGCAGCTTAGCACCAGACAGGGCTAATTCACCCCTCCACTTT.